The 15 T cell receptor beta chains in this list originate from one sample, sequenced in a study of T-cell memory formation after mild COVID-19 (dated by TCRdb to the early 2020s). Library preparation employed 5' RACE. Sequencing relied on an Illumina NovaSeq 6000. TCRdb handled the public reads itself, with Q25 trimming in fastp and clone calling in MiXCR, and kept productive beta chains. Every distinct CDR3 protein forms one entry, paired with its most common genes and DNA. The sample yields approximately 300,000 distinct CDR3 sequences; about 16% were counted once. Of the sample, about a fifth is held by the ten largest clones. The sequenced sample was PBMCs or a T cell subset sorted from them (not recorded which). All receptors come from a man younger than 35 who had mild COVID-19 (a few samples of this study predate the infection). The sample titles of this study are shuffled in the database, so cell type and time point are left out; the donor was told from shared clones.

The rearrangement uses TRBV7-2 and TRBJ1-2; TRBD1 agrees at 8 bases. J was trimmed by 7 bases and V by 5 bases; bases with no gene match: 6. From germline, CDR1 is SGHTA and CDR2 FQGNSA. This CDR3 has 13 amino acids. The CDR3 coding sequence is TGTGCCAGCAGCCGAGGACAGGGAGGTGGCTACACCTTC. Translation: CASSRGQGGGYTF.

The V and J genes are TRBV12-3 or TRBV12-4 and TRBJ1-3, with D possibly matching TRBD1 (6 bases). This CDR3 has 16 amino acids. Between the trimmed V and J ends, which lost 3 bases and 1 base, there was a span of 13 bases. The CDR3 bases are TGTGCCAGCAGTTTGACAGGCGCTCTATCTGGAAACACCATATATTTT. This gives the protein CASSLTGALSGNTIYF.

In regard to this clonotype: One end of the junction is discordant with germline, which a read error may explain. The V call is TRBV5-1, the J call TRBJ1-1; no clear D. This CDR3 has 14 amino acids. CDR1 is SGHRS and CDR2 is YFSETQ in the germline V gene. For the CDR3, the DNA is TGCGCCAGCAGCTTGGATCTCGGTCACACTGAAGCTTTATTT. Translation gives CASSLDLGHTEALF.

V is TRBV7-9 and J is TRBJ2-5, with 7 bases lining up with TRBD1. This CDR3 is 14 amino acids long. The V gene's germline CDR1 is SEHNR and CDR2 FQNEAQ (reference sequence). V lost 5 bases to trimming and J lost 3 bases; unmatched junction nucleotides: 6. CDR3 nucleotides: TGTGCCAGCAGCGAGGGACAGACCGAAGAGACCCAGTACTTC. Its translation is CASSEGQTEETQYF.

This chain uses TRBV5-1 with TRBJ1-1; D is perhaps TRBD1 (6 bases). Trimming cost V 0 bases and J 6 bases, with 15 bases left between them. CDR1 is SGHRS, CDR2 YFSETQ, per germline. CDR3 size: 15 residues. This CDR3 reads CASSLEGESSAEAFF. The CDR3, as DNA: TGCGCCAGCAGCTTGGAGGGGGAAAGCTCGGCTGAAGCTTTCTTT.

The chain is built from TRBV20-1 and TRBJ2-5; the D is unclear. The CDR3 has 12 residues. CDR1 DFQATT and CDR2 SNEGSKA come from the germline V gene (reference sequence). Trimming shortened V by 6 bases and J by 7 bases, and 15 bases separated the two germline ends. CDR3 DNA: TGCAGTGCGAACCTGGCAGCCGGGACCCAGTACTTC. It yields the protein CSANLAAGTQYF.

In its sample, this clonotype was seen a few times. The J gene is TRBJ2-1, the V gene TRBV5-1; 8 bases are shared with TRBD1. The CDR3 is made up of 15 amino acids. The germline gives CDR1 SGHRS, CDR2 YFSETQ. With V trimmed by 4 bases and J by 4 bases, 7 bases remained unmatched. The DNA for the CDR3 is TGCGCCAGCAGCACGGGGACAGGAACGTACAATGAGCAGTTCTTC. Its protein is CASSTGTGTYNEQFF. Complete variable domain (other parts from reference TRBV5-1 and TRBJ2-1): KAGVTQTPRYLIKTRGQQVTLSCSPISGHRSVSWYQQTPGQGLQFLFEYFSETQRNKGNFPGRFSGRQFSNSRSEMNVSTLELGDSALYLCASSTGTGTYNEQFFGPGTRLTVL.

The rearrangement uses TRBV15 and TRBJ1-4, with 9 nucleotides matching TRBD1. Germline CDR1 is LNHNV and CDR2 is YYDKDF (reference sequence). The CDR3 runs 16 residues. Trimming took 0 bases from V and 7 from J; bases not matched to a gene: 6. The CDR3 DNA follows: TGTGCCACCAGCAGAGATACGGGACAGGGTCTTGAAAAACTGTTTTTT. Residues: CATSRDTGQGLEKLFF.

This clonotype was recorded many times. The chain links TRBV5-1 to TRBJ1-4, with 10 bases that match TRBD1. CDR1 and CDR2 (germline): SGHRS, YFSETQ. The CDR3 contains 16 residues. The V and J ends lost 0 bases and 8 bases, in that order; junction bases with no gene match: 7. CDR3 loop: CASSLDLGQGVEKLFF. CDR3 DNA sequence: TGCGCCAGCAGCTTGGACCTCGGACAGGGGGTGGAAAAACTGTTTTTT.

Worth noting for this clonotype: One end of the junction fails to match germline, which may point to a read error. The chain joins TRBV27 to TRBJ2-7; 10 bases map to TRBD1. From germline, CDR1 is MNHEY and CDR2 SMNVEV (reference sequence). The CDR3 has 13 residues. CDR3 nucleotide sequence: TGTGCCAGCAGTTTAGGGACAGGGGTTGAGCGGTACTTC. Amino acids: CASSLGTGVERYF.

The V gene is TRBV9, the J gene TRBJ2-2; tentative D call: TRBD1 (6 bases). CDR1 and CDR2 (germline): SGDLS, YYNGEE. CDR3 length equals 13 residues. V shed 0 bases and J shed 7 bases, with 7 bases lying between them. The CDR3 spells CASSVEGGGELFF. For the CDR3, the DNA is TGTGCCAGCAGCGTAGAAGGGGGCGGGGAGCTGTTTTTT.

This clonotype occurred many times. V is TRBV29-1 and J is TRBJ2-3; 9 nucleotides agree with TRBD1. This CDR3 has 15 amino acids. V gave up 3 bases and J gave up 5 bases; unmatched junction bases: 9. From germline, CDR1 is SQVTM and CDR2 ANQGSEA. The CDR3 protein is CSVDADRGSEDTQYF. The CDR3 DNA reads as TGCAGCGTTGATGCGGACAGGGGAAGTGAAGATACGCAGTATTTT.

This clonotype was seen more than once but under ten times. V gene TRBV18 combines with J gene TRBJ1-2; no firm D call. This CDR3 spans 12 amino acids. The germline CDR1 and CDR2 sequences are KGHSH and LQKENI. V was clipped by 3 bases and J by 14 bases, with 16 bases between them. CDR3 in DNA: TGTGCCAGCTCACCCGGCTCAGTTTTGGGGACCTTC. It translates to CASSPGSVLGTF.

This clonotype was recorded a few times. This chain connects TRBV5-1 to TRBJ2-7; D remains ambiguous. CDR3 length: 17 residues. Per the germline V gene, CDR1 is SGHRS and CDR2 is YFSETQ. Trimming stripped 4 bases from V and 1 base from J, with 21 bases between. The CDR3 nucleotides are TGCGCCAGCAGCAATAATCACCGGGTTCCGACATCCTACGAGCAGTACTTC. It yields the protein CASSNNHRVPTSYEQYF. The variable domain in full, completed from reference TRBV5-1 and TRBJ2-7, reads KAGVTQTPRYLIKTRGQQVTLSCSPISGHRSVSWYQQTPGQGLQFLFEYFSETQRNKGNFPGRFSGRQFSNSRSEMNVSTLELGDSALYLCASSNNHRVPTSYEQYFGPGTRLTVT.

This clonotype was counted between two and nine times. The chain employs TRBV30 and TRBJ2-7; either TRBD1 or TRBD2 may supply D (7 bases each). The CDR3 is made up of 12 amino acids. Per germline, CDR1 GTSNPN and CDR2 SVGIG (reference sequence). Trimming removed 5 bases at V and 3 bases at J, with 11 bases between. The CDR3 DNA reads TGTGCCTGGGACAGGGAGGGCTACGAGCAGTACTTC. It specifies CAWDREGYEQYF. The whole variable domain, filled in from reference TRBV30 and TRBJ2-7, reads SQTIHQWPATLVQPVGSPLSLECTVEGTSNPNLYWYRQAAGRGLQLLFYSVGIGQISSEVPQNLSASRPQDRQFILSSKKLLLSDSGFYLCAWDREGYEQYFGPGTRLTVT.